This T cell receptor beta chain stems from a study of human T cells and chemical hapten exposure (dated by TCRdb to the early 2020s). Broadly, across the study: For sensitization, 2% DPC in acetone was applied to a roughly 2 cm by roughly 2 cm area of upper inner arm skin. Throughout the study period of roughly 24 weeks, patients also received therapeutic DPC doses to the scalp every week. Patch testing was done on the upper back using Finn chambers containing 0.01% DPC, and results were scored after 6 days according to International Contact Dermatitis Research Group standards. The patient cohort, mostly female, included alopecia areata with under or over 50% scalp involvement, alopecia totalis and alopecia universalis. Libraries were pooled for sequencing, and per-sample TCR yields varied mainly because of small differences in library volumes within the pool. In alopecia patients, the study followed how the peripheral blood TCR repertoire changed in vivo over primary and secondary sensitization to diphenylcyclopropenone (DPC), a hapten. Blood samples were taken from patients before sensitization (week 0) and at 2, 6 and about 24 weeks after DPC sensitization. Under 30 alopecia patients gave blood for TCR sequencing at one to four time points (pre-sensitization, 2, 6 and 24 weeks). What the research found in general, with its limitations: The number of TCRs above 1 in 1000 frequency did not change with DPC sensitization; there was no evidence of global repertoire structure alterations. Expanded TCRs formed significantly more large CDR3 similarity clusters than pre-sensitization or healthy control sets, consistent with antigen-driven responses. Repeated subsampling changed both the strength of the expansion versus patch-test correlation and the threshold at which that correlation became significant. Because all patients had alopecia, a presumed autoimmune disease, the immune response of the patients might differ from that of healthy individuals. A positive correlation was found between the number of PT1 expanded TCRs and patch test score, with significance reached at thresholds 8, 16 and 32 but not 4.

About this clonotype: It has no known antigen specificity. Base-call qualities are not available, and no considerably larger clone is one nucleotide away.

This specimen's time point label, per the study, means: pre-sensitization, week 0. According to the study, the label for this sample's treatment or condition signals: therapeutic diphenylcyclopropenone sensitization with weekly scalp DPC. Blood at each patch-test visit was drawn before the patch test was applied. Patients were considered eligible if aged 18 to 70, diagnosed with alopecia and deemed suitable for DPC therapy, and patients were excluded if pregnant. Unfractionated whole blood was collected in Tempus Blood RNA tubes, and total RNA was extracted from that blood. Library preparation employed RACE. Sequenced on a NextSeq 500. During library preparation, unique molecular identifiers were attached to individual cDNA molecules so that TCRs could be counted quantitatively and reproducibly. For every blood RNA sample, sequencing covered both the TCR alpha and TCR beta chains. Processing in the source paper ran as follows. A median of around 100,000 TCRs per sample was observed, with a range of roughly 23,224 to 700,000. The Decombinator software suite was used to annotate V, J and CDR3 in the TCR reads. Every sample was subsampled to the same number of TCRs (28,000) for the PS versus PT1 abundance plots. Expanded TCRs were defined as absent before sensitization and observed at least eight times at the 2-week time point. The public reads were reprocessed in TCRdb via fastp at Q25 and MiXCR, keeping in-frame beta chains. Each record represents a unique CDR3 protein, reported with the most common genes and DNA among its rows. The V and J calls come from TCRdb's annotation, not from the publication. The sample yields 250,000 or so distinct CDR3 sequences; approximately 7.5% were counted once. The ten largest make up roughly 1.2% of the sample.

The specimen was whole blood, collected in connection with sensitization to the hapten diphenylcyclopropenone (DPC). The TCR was taken from a young man with alopecia areata. Some clones in this sample may be carry-over from other donors' samples.

The CDR3 is CASSQGLVGLETQYF. At the DNA level, the sequence is TGCGCCAGCAGCCAGGGACTAGTGGGTTTGGAGACCCAGTACTTC. Here the chain combines TRBV4-1 and TRBJ2-5; 8 of the junction bases match TRBD2. Taken from the germline V gene, the CDR1 and CDR2 loops are MGHRA and YSYEKL. Clipping removes 3 bases from V and 5 bases from J, with 8 as the unmatched junction base count. Including the terminal cysteine and phenylalanine, the CDR3 comprises 15 residues. Just the 45-base CDR3 DNA is kept, in frame starting at base 1.